These 14 T cell receptor beta chains were sequenced from one sample in a study of OX40 agonist ivuxolimab in advanced cancers. Method: immunoSEQ multiplex PCR; TCRdb's copy keeps in-frame clones and lacks some. The sample contains 56,000 or so clones, about 82% of which appear only once. The source material was CD4+ or CD8+ T cells sorted from blood, sampled in a trial of the OX40 agonist ivuxolimab. All receptors come from an adult with an advanced solid tumor such as melanoma, head and neck, liver or kidney cancer.

The chain carries TRBV11-1 and TRBJ2-3, with TRBD2 matching 11 bases. Losses at the gene ends were 1 base for V and 5 bases for J; bases not matched to a gene: 5. The CDR3 loop spans 16 amino acids. Germline loops: CDR1 SGHAT, CDR2 FQDESV (reference sequence). The CDR3 nucleotides read TGTGCCAGCAGCTTAGAGCTAGCGGGGGGAGGAGATACGCAGTATTTT. Its translation: CASSLELAGGGDTQYF.

The CDR3, as DNA: TGTGCCAGCCGCATGCGAGGTTTCTCCTACGAGCAGTACTTC. It codes for CASRMRGFSYEQYF. V and J are TRBV5-6 and TRBJ2-7; D is unresolved. V was cut by 7 bases and J by 0 bases, with 14 bases left in between. The germline V gene encodes CDR1 SGHDT and CDR2 YYEEEE. The CDR3 loop spans 14 amino acids.

CDR3 residues: CASSLQGATSGANVLTF. DNA of the CDR3: TGTGCCAGCAGCTTACAGGGGGCTACGTCTGGGGCCAACGTCCTGACTTTC. This rearrangement joins TRBV5-6 to TRBJ2-6, with 9 bases matching TRBD1. CDR1 and CDR2 from the germline V gene are SGHDT and YYEEEE. V was pared by 2 bases and J by 1 base, with 4 bases of the junction left unmatched. The CDR3 has 17 amino acids. Full variable domain (rest looked up from reference TRBV5-6 and TRBJ2-6): DAGVTQSPTHLIKTRGQQVTLRCSPKSGHDTVSWYQQALGQGPQFIFQYYEEEERQRGNFPDRFSGHQFPNYSSELNVNALLLGDSALYLCASSLQGATSGANVLTFGAGSRLTVL.

This clone has a handful of counts. The rearrangement joins TRBV29-1 to TRBJ1-1; TRBD1 is a possible D gene (5 bases). The CDR3 is made up of 13 amino acids. V was trimmed by 5 bases and J by 0 bases, leaving 10 bases between them. CDR1 and CDR2 from the germline V gene are SQVTM and ANQGSEA. CDR3 in amino acids: CSVRGRMNTEAFF. Here the CDR3 DNA reads TGCAGCGTTCGGGGACGGATGAACACTGAAGCTTTCTTT.

The chain is built from TRBV6-6 and TRBJ1-3; no clear D gene. The germline V and J ends were trimmed by 5 bases and 10 bases, with 9 bases remaining between them. The germline gives CDR1 MNHNY, CDR2 SVGAGI (reference sequence). The CDR3 runs 11 residues. The CDR3 here is CASSHQKTIYF. CDR3 nucleotides: TGTGCCAGCAGTCATCAAAAGACCATATATTTT.

The rearrangement links TRBV2 to TRBJ2-2; D unresolved. Trimming pared 6 bases from V and 1 base from J, leaving 6 bases between. The CDR3 sequence is 13 residues long. The germline CDR1 and CDR2 sequences are SNHLY and FYNNEI. The CDR3 spells CASRPWNTGELFF. The CDR3 nucleotides are TGTGCCAGCAGGCCCTGGAACACCGGGGAGCTGTTTTTT.

The chain combines TRBV9 with TRBJ1-4, with no clear D. The length of the CDR3 is 13 residues. V lost 4 bases and J 5 bases, leaving 9 bases between the germline ends. Germline values: CDR1 SGDLS, CDR2 YYNGEE. The CDR3 reads CASSFTINEKLFF. In DNA form, the CDR3 reads TGTGCCAGCAGCTTTACGATAAATGAAAAACTGTTTTTT.

The genes are TRBV27 and TRBJ2-1, with D perhaps TRBD2 (5 bases). The CDR3 is made up of 17 amino acids. V dropped 4 bases and J dropped 5 bases, with 21 bases sitting between them. Germline V gives CDR1 MNHEY, CDR2 SMNVEV (reference sequence). CDR3 DNA sequence: TGTGCCAGCAGTTCTCCCCCTGGGCGGTCGGGGAACAATGAGCAGTTCTTC. Translated: CASSSPPGRSGNNEQFF.

V and J are TRBV7-2 and TRBJ1-3, with D possibly TRBD1 on 6 matching bases. Trimming took off 3 bases at V and 2 bases at J, with 17 bases between the two ends. The CDR3 consists of 17 residues. The germline V gene has CDR1 SGHTA and CDR2 FQGNSA. The DNA of the CDR3 is TGTGCCAGCAGCTTCACCCTGGGGGGGCTGACTGGAAACACCATATATTTT. Its translation: CASSFTLGGLTGNTIYF.

The chain couples TRBV18 to TRBJ2-5, with TRBD2 as a possible D gene (6 bases). CDR3 length equals 13 residues. Trimming cost V 4 bases and J 4 bases, with 10 bases left between them. Looked up from germline, CDR1 is KGHSH and CDR2 is LQKENI. CDR3 DNA: TGTGCCAGCTCACGAGGAGGGCCAGAGACCCAGTACTTC. Translated, it gives CASSRGGPETQYF.

Only one count was recorded for this clone. The genes are TRBV11-3 and TRBJ1-2; D remains unclear. V was cut by 5 bases and J by 3 bases, with 10 bases left in between. This CDR3 region has 13 residues. Per the germline V gene, CDR1 is SGHNT and CDR2 is YENEEA. The CDR3 loop is CASSQNTDYGYTF. The CDR3 bases are TGTGCCAGCAGCCAAAACACAGACTATGGCTACACCTTC.

The genes are TRBV19 and TRBJ2-3; weak D call: TRBD2 (5 bases). CDR1 LNHDA and CDR2 SQIVND come from the germline V gene (reference sequence). This CDR3 spans 14 amino acids. The V and J ends lost 3 bases and 1 base respectively, with 8 bases between them. The CDR3 protein is CASSMAGGTDTQYF. DNA for the CDR3: TGTGCCAGTAGTATGGCGGGCGGCACAGATACGCAGTATTTT.

The chain combines TRBV19 with TRBJ2-6; no definite D call. The CDR3 sequence is 15 residues long. Trimming pared 8 bases from V and 0 bases from J, leaving 11 bases between. Looked up from germline, CDR1 is LNHDA and CDR2 is SQIVND (reference sequence). The CDR3 protein is CASLTPSSGANVLTF. The CDR3 DNA reads TGTGCCAGTCTTACCCCAAGCTCTGGGGCCAACGTCCTGACTTTC.

V gene TRBV5-1 combines with J gene TRBJ2-5; 8 bases are a match to TRBD2. V was pared by 4 bases and J by 5 bases, with 7 bases of the junction left unmatched. Germline V gene data show CDR1 as SGHRS and CDR2 as YFSETQ. The CDR3 consists of 14 residues. The CDR3 DNA sequence: TGCGCCAGCAGCGCGGGACTAGGAGTGGAGACCCAGTACTTC. It codes for CASSAGLGVETQYF.